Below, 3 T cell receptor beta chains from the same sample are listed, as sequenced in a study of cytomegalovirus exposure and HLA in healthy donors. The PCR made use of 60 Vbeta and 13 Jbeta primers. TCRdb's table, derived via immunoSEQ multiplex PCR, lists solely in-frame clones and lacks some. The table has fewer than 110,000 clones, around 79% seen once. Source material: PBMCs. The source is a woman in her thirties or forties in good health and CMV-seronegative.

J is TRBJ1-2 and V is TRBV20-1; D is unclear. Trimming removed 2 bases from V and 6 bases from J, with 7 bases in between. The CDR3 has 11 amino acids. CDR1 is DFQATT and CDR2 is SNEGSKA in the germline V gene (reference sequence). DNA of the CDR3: TGCAGTGCTAGACGAGCGGATGGCTACACCTTC. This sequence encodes CSARRADGYTF.

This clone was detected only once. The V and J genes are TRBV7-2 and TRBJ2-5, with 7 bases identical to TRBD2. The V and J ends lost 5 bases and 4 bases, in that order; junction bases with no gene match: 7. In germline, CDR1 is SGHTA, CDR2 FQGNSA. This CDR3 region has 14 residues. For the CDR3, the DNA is TGTGCCAGCAGCCTCGCCGGGACTACAGAGACCCAGTACTTC. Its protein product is CASSLAGTTETQYF.

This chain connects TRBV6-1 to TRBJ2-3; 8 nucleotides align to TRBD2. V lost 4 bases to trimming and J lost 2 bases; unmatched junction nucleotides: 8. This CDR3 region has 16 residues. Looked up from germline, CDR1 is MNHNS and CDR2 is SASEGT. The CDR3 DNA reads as TGTGCCAGCAGTGGACCGGGACTAGGGATCACAGATACGCAGTATTTT. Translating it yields CASSGPGLGITDTQYF.